This TCR beta chain originates from a study of T cell changes during pregnancy in multiple sclerosis. Germline V gives CDR1 LNHDA, CDR2 SQIVND (reference sequence). J was trimmed by 6 bases and V by 3 bases; bases with no gene match: 9. The CDR3 extends over 16 amino acids. Assay: immunoSEQ multiplex PCR; the TCRdb copy retains only in-frame clones and omits some. The sample has 35,000 to 50,000 clones; about 88% are singletons. This TCR was recovered from a female donor with multiple sclerosis, enrolled in a pregnancy study. The chain employs TRBV19 and TRBJ1-5, with 9 bases that match TRBD1. Material: CD4+ T cells from peripheral blood mononuclear cells, obtained in the second trimester of pregnancy. This CDR3 is CASSISAVTGGQPQHF. CDR3 bases: TGTGCCAGTAGTATCTCTGCGGTGACAGGGGGTCAGCCCCAGCATTTT.